The clone carrying this T cell receptor (beta chain) was seen more than once but under ten times. Antigen unknown. Via MiXCR, TCRdb re-called the RT-PCR reads, giving one row per CDR3 protein. The data contain about 520,000 distinct CDR3 sequences, about 7.2% of them seen just once; the ten biggest clones take up around 13%. Germline lookup yields CDR1 DFQATT and CDR2 SNEGSKA (reference sequence). There are 12 residues in the CDR3. Deletions cut 6 bases from V and 5 bases from J, with 8 bases between. This sample was taken from a study of response to subunit inactivated influenza vaccine. Study-level findings and limits: A suggestion made by the authors is that each seasonal influenza vaccination recruits few new T cells.

The clonotype originates from a man between 50 and 75 years old who received an inactivated influenza vaccine. This chain joins TRBV20-1 and TRBJ1-6; D ambiguous. The specimen comprised PBMCs from blood, sampled approximately 25 months after vaccination. CDR3 in DNA: TGCAGTGCCAACAGAGATAATTCACCCCTCCACTTT. It encodes CSANRDNSPLHF.